One sample yielded the 14 T cell receptor beta chains listed below, sequenced in a study of shared clonotypes between healthy human individuals. Sequencing was performed with immunoSEQ multiplex PCR; in TCRdb, only in-frame clones are kept and a portion is missing. This sample yields fewer than 1.6 million clones, of which about 98.5% are seen a single time; about 0.4% belongs to the top ten. Sequencing was performed on naive CD4+ T cells sorted from blood. Subset of the sample: CD45RA+ positively selected. The receptors were gathered from a man in his thirties or forties in good health.

The CDR3, as DNA: TGTGCCAGCTTACGATGGGGGACCGGCTACACCTTC. This gives the protein CASLRWGTGYTF. The rearrangement links TRBV28 to TRBJ1-2; possibly TRBD1 for D (5 bases). The CDR3 contains 12 residues. Germline V gene sequence: CDR1 MDHEN, CDR2 SYDVKM. The germline V and J ends were trimmed by 8 bases and 8 bases, with 15 bases remaining between them.

The chain joins TRBV11-2 to TRBJ2-3; D might be TRBD1 (6 bases). This CDR3 region has 15 residues. V shed 0 bases and J shed 4 bases, with 11 bases lying between them. Germline V CDR1 and CDR2: SGHAT, FQNNGV. The CDR3: CASSLDGRGPDTQYF. CDR3 in DNA: TGTGCCAGCAGCTTAGATGGCAGGGGTCCAGATACGCAGTATTTT.

This chain's CDR3 is CASSLESQFVNEQFF. The CDR3 region has the DNA TGTGCCAGCAGCTTGGAATCCCAATTTGTCAATGAGCAGTTCTTC. The chain employs TRBV5-5 and TRBJ2-1; D is ambiguous. V was cut by 0 bases and J by 6 bases, with 13 bases left in between. This CDR3 contains 15 residues. Germline CDR1 and CDR2: SGHKS and YYEKEE (reference sequence).

CDR3 DNA: TGTGCCATCAGTGGGGGGGACAGGGCTTCGAACACTGAAGCTTTCTTT. Protein product: CAISGGDRASNTEAFF. The gene calls are TRBV10-3 and TRBJ1-1, with 9 bases lining up with TRBD1. With 4 bases clipped from V and 1 base from J, the junction kept 7 bases outside the gene matches. This CDR3 region has 16 residues. Germline loops: CDR1 ENHRY, CDR2 SYGVKD.

The chain is built from TRBV5-1 and TRBJ1-1; D uncertain. The CDR3 has 13 amino acids. Between the trimmed V and J ends, which lost 4 bases and 3 bases, there was a span of 10 bases. Germline lookup yields CDR1 SGHRS and CDR2 YFSETQ. As DNA, the CDR3 is TGCGCCAGCAGCCCCATTCCAGACACTGAAGCTTTCTTT. Its translation: CASSPIPDTEAFF.

The chain employs TRBV6-5 and TRBJ1-5; the match to TRBD1 covers 7 bases. The CDR3 is 15 amino acids. V shed 6 bases and J 5 bases; nucleotides not matched to a gene: 10. Per germline, CDR1 MNHEY and CDR2 SVGAGI. CDR3 loop: CASRPGQRIDQPQHF. The CDR3 coding sequence is TGTGCCAGCAGACCGGGACAGAGGATCGATCAGCCCCAGCATTTT.

V is TRBV7-9 and J is TRBJ2-7; unclear D gene. Germline loops: CDR1 SEHNR, CDR2 FQNEAQ (reference sequence). V lost 5 bases and J 2 bases, leaving 10 bases between the germline ends. This CDR3 comprises 13 residues. The CDR3 coding sequence is TGTGCCAGCAGCCCCGGACGGACCTACGAGCAGTACTTC. Translated: CASSPGRTYEQYF. The complete variable domain, with remaining parts taken from reference TRBV7-9 and TRBJ2-7, reads DTGVSQNPRHKITKRGQNVTFRCDPISEHNRLYWYRQTLGQGPEFLTYFQNEAQLEKSRLLSDRFSAERPKGSFSTLEIQRTEQGDSAMYLCASSPGRTYEQYFGPGTRLTVT.

The genes are TRBV10-1 and TRBJ2-7; the match to TRBD2 covers 8 bases. The CDR3 contains 15 residues. Losses at the gene ends were 4 bases for V and 3 bases for J; bases not matched to a gene: 8. Germline values: CDR1 WNHNN, CDR2 SYGVQD (reference sequence). For the CDR3, the DNA is TGCGCCAGCAGTGGAACTAGCGGAAGATACTACGAGCAGTACTTC. This translates into CASSGTSGRYYEQYF.

The chain uses TRBV5-6 and TRBJ2-7; D not certain. The V and J ends lost 2 bases and 6 bases respectively, with 6 bases between them. Per the germline V gene, CDR1 is SGHDT and CDR2 is YYEEEE. This CDR3 contains 11 residues. The CDR3 is CASSLVLEQYF. DNA of the CDR3: TGTGCCAGCAGCTTAGTCCTCGAGCAGTACTTC.

This chain uses TRBV11-2 with TRBJ2-3; 7 nucleotides align to TRBD2. Germline values: CDR1 SGHAT, CDR2 FQNNGV. The CDR3 is 13 residues long. After removal of 1 base from V and 11 bases from J, the junction contained 6 bases not matched to a gene. The DNA of the CDR3 is TGTGCCAGCAGCTTAGTCCATACGGGAGGGCAGTATTTT. Encoded protein: CASSLVHTGGQYF.

The chain carries TRBV5-5 and TRBJ2-7; D might be TRBD1 (6 bases). This CDR3 contains 17 residues. Germline CDR1 SGHKS, CDR2 YYEKEE (reference sequence). V gave up 0 bases and J gave up 3 bases, with 19 bases separating them. In DNA form, the CDR3 reads TGTGCCAGCAGCTTGGTACCCCAGGGGTCAGCCTACTACGAGCAGTACTTC. It encodes CASSLVPQGSAYYEQYF. The whole variable domain, remainder taken from reference TRBV5-5 and TRBJ2-7, is DAGVTQSPTHLIKTRGQQVTLRCSPISGHKSVSWYQQVLGQGPQFIFQYYEKEERGRGNFPDRFSARQFPNYSSELNVNALLLGDSALYLCASSLVPQGSAYYEQYFGPGTRLTVT.

This chain links TRBV7-6 with TRBJ2-1, with TRBD2 matching over 12 bases. J was trimmed by 4 bases and V by 5 bases; bases with no gene match: 6. Germline CDR1 SGHVS, CDR2 FNYEAQ. The length of the CDR3 is 16 residues. DNA for the CDR3: TGTGCCAGCAGCCCGCAAGGGACTAGCGGGTACAATGAGCAGTTCTTC. It specifies CASSPQGTSGYNEQFF.

The rearrangement links TRBV5-4 to TRBJ2-1, with unresolved D. CDR1 is SGHNT and CDR2 is YYREEE in the germline V gene (reference sequence). Trimming cost V 4 bases and J 2 bases, with 13 bases left between them. This CDR3 spans 15 amino acids. The CDR3 spells CASSPVLGTYNEQFF. The CDR3 coding sequence is TGTGCCAGCAGCCCGGTTTTAGGGACCTACAATGAGCAGTTCTTC.

The V and J genes are TRBV4-1 and TRBJ1-2; tentative D call: TRBD1 (5 bases). Germline-derived CDR1 and CDR2 are MGHRA and YSYEKL. This CDR3 spans 14 amino acids. The ends were cut back, 4 bases at V and 4 bases at J, with 13 bases in the middle. CDR3 bases: TGCGCCAGCAGCCCCCCGGGACTCCTCTATGGCTACACCTTC. As protein: CASSPPGLLYGYTF.